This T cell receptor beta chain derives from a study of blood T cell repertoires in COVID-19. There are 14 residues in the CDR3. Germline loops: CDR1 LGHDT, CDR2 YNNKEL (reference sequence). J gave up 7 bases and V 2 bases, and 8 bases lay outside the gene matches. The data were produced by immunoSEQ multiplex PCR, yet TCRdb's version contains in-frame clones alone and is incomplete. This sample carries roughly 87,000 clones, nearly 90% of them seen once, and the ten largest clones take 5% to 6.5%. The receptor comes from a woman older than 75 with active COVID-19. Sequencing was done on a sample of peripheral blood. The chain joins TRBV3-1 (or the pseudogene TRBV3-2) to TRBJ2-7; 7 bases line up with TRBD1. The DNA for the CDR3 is TGTGCCAGCAGCCAAATACAGGGGTCGGGTGAGCAGTACTTC. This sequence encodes CASSQIQGSGEQYF.